What follows describes a single T cell receptor (beta chain). The antigen remains unidentified. Germline loops: CDR1 LNHDA, CDR2 SQIVND (reference sequence). V shed 5 bases and J 7 bases; nucleotides not matched to a gene: 6. This CDR3 comprises 14 residues. The source of the sample is a study of T cell responses to AZD1222 COVID-19 vaccine. Study-level findings and limits: Spike-specific TCR breadth rose after two AZD1222 doses, and depth rose as well. Repertoire sampling was restricted to post-peak T cell response timepoints. The study found vaccine-associated CD4 TCRs spanning spike, dominant at 160-218 and 743-854.

Here immunoSEQ multiplex PCR was the method, and the copy in TCRdb shows in-frame clones only, minus some. The profile covers around 100,000 clones, with just under 90% appearing a single time and less than 20% taken by the ten largest. The chain couples TRBV19 to TRBJ2-2; 8 bases align to TRBD1. The source was peripheral blood, collected on day 0 of AZD1222 vaccination. This clonotype was obtained from an adult in good health. The CDR3 nucleotides are TGTGCCAGTAGTCCTCACAGGGGGTTCGGGGAGCTGTTTTTT. Its protein product is CASSPHRGFGELFF.